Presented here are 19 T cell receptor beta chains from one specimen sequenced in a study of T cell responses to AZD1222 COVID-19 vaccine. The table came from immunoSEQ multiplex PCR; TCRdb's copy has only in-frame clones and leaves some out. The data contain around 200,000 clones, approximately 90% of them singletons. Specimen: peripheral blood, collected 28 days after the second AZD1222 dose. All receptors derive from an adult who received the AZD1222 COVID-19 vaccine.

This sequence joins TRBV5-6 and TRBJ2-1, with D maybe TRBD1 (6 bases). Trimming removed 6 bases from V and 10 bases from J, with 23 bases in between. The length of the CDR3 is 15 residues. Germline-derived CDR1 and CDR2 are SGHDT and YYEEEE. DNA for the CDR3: TGTGCCAGCAACAACCAGAATAGGTATACAGGGGAGCAGTTCTTC. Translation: CASNNQNRYTGEQFF. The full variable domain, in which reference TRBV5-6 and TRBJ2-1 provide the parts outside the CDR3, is DAGVTQSPTHLIKTRGQQVTLRCSPKSGHDTVSWYQQALGQGPQFIFQYYEEEERQRGNFPDRFSGHQFPNYSSELNVNALLLGDSALYLCASNNQNRYTGEQFFGPGTRLTVL.

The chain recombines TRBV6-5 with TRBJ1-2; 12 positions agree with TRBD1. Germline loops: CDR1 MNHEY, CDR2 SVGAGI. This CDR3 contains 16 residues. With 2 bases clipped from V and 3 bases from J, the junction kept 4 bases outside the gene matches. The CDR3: CASSYRDRGRDYGYTF. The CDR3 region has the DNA TGTGCCAGCAGTTACCGGGACAGGGGGCGCGACTATGGCTACACCTTC.

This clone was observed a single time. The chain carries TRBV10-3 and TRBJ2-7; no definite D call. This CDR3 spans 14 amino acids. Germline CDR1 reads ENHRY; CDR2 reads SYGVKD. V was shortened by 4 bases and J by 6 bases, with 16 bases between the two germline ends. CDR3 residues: CAISGREGFGEQYF. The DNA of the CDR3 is TGTGCCATCAGTGGGAGAGAAGGATTTGGCGAGCAGTACTTC.

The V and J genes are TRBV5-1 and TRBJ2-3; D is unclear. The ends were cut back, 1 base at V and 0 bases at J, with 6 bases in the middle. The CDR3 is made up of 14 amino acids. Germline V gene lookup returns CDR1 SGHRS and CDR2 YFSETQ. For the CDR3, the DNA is TGCGCCAGCAGCTTGAAAGGGAGCACAGATACGCAGTATTTT. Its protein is CASSLKGSTDTQYF. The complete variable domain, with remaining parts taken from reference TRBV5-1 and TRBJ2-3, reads KAGVTQTPRYLIKTRGQQVTLSCSPISGHRSVSWYQQTPGQGLQFLFEYFSETQRNKGNFPGRFSGRQFSNSRSEMNVSTLELGDSALYLCASSLKGSTDTQYFGPGTRLTVL.

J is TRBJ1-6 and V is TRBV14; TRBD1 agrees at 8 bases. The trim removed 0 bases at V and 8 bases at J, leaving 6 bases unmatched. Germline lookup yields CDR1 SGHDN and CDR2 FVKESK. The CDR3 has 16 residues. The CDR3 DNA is TGTGCCAGCAGCCAAGATTTAGTGACAGGGGATTCACCCCTCCACTTT. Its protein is CASSQDLVTGDSPLHF.

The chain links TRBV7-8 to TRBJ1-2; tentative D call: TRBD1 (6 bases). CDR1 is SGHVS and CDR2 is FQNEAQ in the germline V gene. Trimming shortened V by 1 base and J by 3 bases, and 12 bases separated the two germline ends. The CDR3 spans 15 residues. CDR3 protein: CASSLGGGLDYGYTF. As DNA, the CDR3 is TGTGCCAGCAGCTTAGGAGGGGGTTTGGACTATGGCTACACCTTC.

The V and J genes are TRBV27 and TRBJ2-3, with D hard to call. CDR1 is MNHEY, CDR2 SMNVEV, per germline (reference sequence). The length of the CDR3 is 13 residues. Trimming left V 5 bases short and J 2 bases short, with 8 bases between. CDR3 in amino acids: CASSNSPTDTQYF. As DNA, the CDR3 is TGTGCCAGCAGTAACAGTCCCACAGATACGCAGTATTTT.

The CDR3 nucleotides read TGTGCCAGCAGCCCATTAGCGTCGAGCTCCTACAATGAGCAGTTCTTC. This encodes CASSPLASSSYNEQFF. The rearrangement joins TRBV4-2 to TRBJ2-1, with D maybe TRBD2 (5 bases). The V and J ends lost 4 bases and 0 bases respectively, with 13 bases between them. This CDR3 contains 16 residues. In germline, CDR1 is LGHNA, CDR2 YNFKEQ.

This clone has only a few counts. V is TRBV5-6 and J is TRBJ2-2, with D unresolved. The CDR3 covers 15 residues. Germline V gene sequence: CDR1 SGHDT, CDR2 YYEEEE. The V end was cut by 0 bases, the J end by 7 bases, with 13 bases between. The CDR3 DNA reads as TGTGCCAGCAGCTTGGGGGCCTTTTCCGGCGGGGAGCTGTTTTTT. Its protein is CASSLGAFSGGELFF.

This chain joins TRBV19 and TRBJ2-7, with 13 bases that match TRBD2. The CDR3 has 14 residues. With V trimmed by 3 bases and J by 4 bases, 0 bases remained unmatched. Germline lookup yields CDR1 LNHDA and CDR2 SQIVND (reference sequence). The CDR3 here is CASSMTSGGYEQYF. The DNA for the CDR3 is TGTGCCAGTAGTATGACTAGCGGGGGGTACGAGCAGTACTTC.

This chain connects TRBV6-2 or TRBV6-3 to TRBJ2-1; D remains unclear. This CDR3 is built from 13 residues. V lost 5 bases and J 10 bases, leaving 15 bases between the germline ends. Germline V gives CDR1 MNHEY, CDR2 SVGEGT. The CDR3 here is CASSGWFRREQFF. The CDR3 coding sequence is TGTGCCAGCAGTGGATGGTTTAGGCGAGAGCAGTTCTTC.

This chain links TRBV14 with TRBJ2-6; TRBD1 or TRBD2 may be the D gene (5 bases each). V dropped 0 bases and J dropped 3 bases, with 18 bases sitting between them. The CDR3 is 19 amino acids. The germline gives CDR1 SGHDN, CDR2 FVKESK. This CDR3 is CASSQDWDVREFGANVLTF. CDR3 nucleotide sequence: TGTGCCAGCAGCCAAGATTGGGACGTCCGGGAATTTGGGGCCAACGTCCTGACTTTC.

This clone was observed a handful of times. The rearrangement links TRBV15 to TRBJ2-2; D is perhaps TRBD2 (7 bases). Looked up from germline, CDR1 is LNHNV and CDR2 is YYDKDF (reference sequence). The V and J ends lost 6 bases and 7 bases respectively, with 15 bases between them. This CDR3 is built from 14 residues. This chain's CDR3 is CATRKGGHLGELFF. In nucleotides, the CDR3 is TGTGCCACCAGAAAGGGGGGGCACCTCGGGGAGCTGTTTTTT.

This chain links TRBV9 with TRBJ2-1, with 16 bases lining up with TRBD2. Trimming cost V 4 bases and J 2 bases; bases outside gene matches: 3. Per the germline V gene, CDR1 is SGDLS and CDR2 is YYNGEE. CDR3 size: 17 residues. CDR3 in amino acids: CASSPGTSGRAYNEQFF. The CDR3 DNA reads TGTGCCAGCAGCCCTGGGACTAGCGGGAGGGCCTACAATGAGCAGTTCTTC. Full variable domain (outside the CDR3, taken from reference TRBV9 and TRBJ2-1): DSGVTQTPKHLITATGQRVTLRCSPRSGDLSVYWYQQSLDQGLQFLIQYYNGEERAKGNILERFSAQQFPDLHSELNLSSLELGDSALYFCASSPGTSGRAYNEQFFGPGTRLTVL.

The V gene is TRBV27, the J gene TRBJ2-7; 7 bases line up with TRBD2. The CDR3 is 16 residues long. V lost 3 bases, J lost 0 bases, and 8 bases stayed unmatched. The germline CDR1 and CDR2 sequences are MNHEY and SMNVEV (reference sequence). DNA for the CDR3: TGTGCCAGCAGTTTGTCCAGCGGGATGCCCTCCTACGAGCAGTACTTC. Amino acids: CASSLSSGMPSYEQYF.

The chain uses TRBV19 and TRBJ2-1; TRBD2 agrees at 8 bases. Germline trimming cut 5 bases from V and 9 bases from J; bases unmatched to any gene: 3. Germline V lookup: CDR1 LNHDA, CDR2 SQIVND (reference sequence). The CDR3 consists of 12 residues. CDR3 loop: CASSSSGSEQFF. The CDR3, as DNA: TGTGCCAGTAGTTCAAGCGGGAGTGAGCAGTTCTTC.

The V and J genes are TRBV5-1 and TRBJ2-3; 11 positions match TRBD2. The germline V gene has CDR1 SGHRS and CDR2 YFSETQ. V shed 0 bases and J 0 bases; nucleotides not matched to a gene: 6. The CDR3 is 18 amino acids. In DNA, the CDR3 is TGCGCCAGCAGCTTGGTGGTAGCGGGAGGGGACAGCACAGATACGCAGTATTTT. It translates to CASSLVVAGGDSTDTQYF.

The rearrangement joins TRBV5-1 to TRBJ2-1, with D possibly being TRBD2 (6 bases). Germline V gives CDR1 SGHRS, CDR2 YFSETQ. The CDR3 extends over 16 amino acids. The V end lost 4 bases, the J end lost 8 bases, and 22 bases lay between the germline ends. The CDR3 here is CASSPPTVTSNHEQFF. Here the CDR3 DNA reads TGCGCCAGCAGCCCCCCGACAGTTACTAGCAACCATGAGCAGTTCTTC. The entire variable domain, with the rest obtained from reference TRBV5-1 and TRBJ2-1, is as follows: KAGVTQTPRYLIKTRGQQVTLSCSPISGHRSVSWYQQTPGQGLQFLFEYFSETQRNKGNFPGRFSGRQFSNSRSEMNVSTLELGDSALYLCASSPPTVTSNHEQFFGPGTRLTVL.

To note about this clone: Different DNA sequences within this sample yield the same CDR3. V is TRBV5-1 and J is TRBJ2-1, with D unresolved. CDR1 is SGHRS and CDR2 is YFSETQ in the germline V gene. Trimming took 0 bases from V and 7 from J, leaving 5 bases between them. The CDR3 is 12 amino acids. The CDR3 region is CASSLGGNEQFF. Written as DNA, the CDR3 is TGCGCCAGCAGCTTGGGGGGTAATGAGCAGTTCTTC.